This T cell receptor (beta chain) was captured by sequencing in a study of identical twins' blood T cells. Study conclusions and caveats: Even for out-of-frame TCRbeta, twins reportedly shared V gene usage much more than unrelated donors.

The CDR3 consists of 11 residues. Germline CDR1 reads LGHDT; CDR2 reads YNNKEL (reference sequence). The V gene lost 4 bases and the J gene lost 15 bases, with 13 bases spanning the gap. TCR cDNA libraries came from RNA via a modified published protocol. TCRdb independently ran MiXCR on the 5' RACE reads; one entry per CDR3 protein. Here the sample spans hundreds of thousands of distinct CDR3 sequences, 28% being singletons. The donors were healthy female monozygous twins, three pairs in total. The table lists this clonotype with many counts. Its matching antigen is unknown. Material: PBMCs. This chain uses TRBV3-1 with TRBJ2-1; D might be TRBD1 (6 bases). This TCR was sampled from a woman aged 18-49 years in good health. CDR3 sequence: CASSPGAGVFF. The CDR3, as DNA: TGTGCCAGCAGCCCCGGCGCAGGGGTGTTCTTC.